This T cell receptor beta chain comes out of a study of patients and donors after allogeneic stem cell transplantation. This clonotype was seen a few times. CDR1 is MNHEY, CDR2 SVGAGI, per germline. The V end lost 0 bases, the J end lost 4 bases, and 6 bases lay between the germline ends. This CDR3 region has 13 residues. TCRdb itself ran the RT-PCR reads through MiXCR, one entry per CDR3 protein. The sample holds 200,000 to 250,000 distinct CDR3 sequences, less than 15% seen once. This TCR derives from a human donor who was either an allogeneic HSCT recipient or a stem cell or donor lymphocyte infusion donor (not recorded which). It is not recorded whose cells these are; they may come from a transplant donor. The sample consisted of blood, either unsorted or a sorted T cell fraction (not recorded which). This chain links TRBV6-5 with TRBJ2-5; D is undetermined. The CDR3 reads CASSYSIVETQYF. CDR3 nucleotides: TGTGCCAGCAGTTACTCGATAGTAGAGACCCAGTACTTC.